Sequencing of this TCR beta chain was carried out in a study of shared clonotypes between healthy human individuals. Trimming removed 4 bases from V and 0 bases from J, with 13 bases in between. CDR1 SQVTM and CDR2 ANQGSEA come from the germline V gene. The CDR3 length is 14 residues. Measured with immunoSEQ multiplex PCR; TCRdb has only the in-frame clones, and not every one. The data hold about 2.4 million clones, with under 95% observed a single time. The specimen sequenced was naive CD4+ T cells from PBMCs. Subset described: CD45RA+ positively selected. The receptor comes from a man in his late teens or twenties in good health. Some clones in this sample may be carry-over from other donors' samples. This sequence joins TRBV29-1 and TRBJ2-7, with D uncertain. CDR3 bases: TGCAGCGTTGGGGTACTCACCTACTCCTACGAGCAGTACTTC. This sequence encodes CSVGVLTYSYEQYF.